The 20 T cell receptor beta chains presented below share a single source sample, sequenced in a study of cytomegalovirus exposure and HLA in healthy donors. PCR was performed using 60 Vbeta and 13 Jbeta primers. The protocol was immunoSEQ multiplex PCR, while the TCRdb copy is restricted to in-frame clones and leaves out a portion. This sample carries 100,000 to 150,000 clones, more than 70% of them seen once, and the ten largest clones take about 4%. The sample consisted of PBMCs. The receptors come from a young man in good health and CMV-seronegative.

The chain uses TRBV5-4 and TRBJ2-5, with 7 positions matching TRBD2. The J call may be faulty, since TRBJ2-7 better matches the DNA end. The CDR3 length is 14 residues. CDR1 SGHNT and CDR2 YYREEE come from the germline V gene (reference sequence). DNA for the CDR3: TGTGCCAGCAGCGGGAGGGACGGGGTCTACGAGCAGTACTTC. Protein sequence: CASSGRDGVYEQYF.

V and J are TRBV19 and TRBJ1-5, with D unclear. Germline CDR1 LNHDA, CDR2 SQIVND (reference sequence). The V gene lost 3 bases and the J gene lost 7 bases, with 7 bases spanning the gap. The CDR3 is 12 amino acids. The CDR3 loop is CASSMVQQPQHF. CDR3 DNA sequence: TGTGCCAGTAGTATGGTCCAGCAGCCCCAGCATTTT. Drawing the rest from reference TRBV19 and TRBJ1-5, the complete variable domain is DGGITQSPKYLFRKEGQNVTLSCEQNLNHDAMYWYRQDPGQGLRLIYYSQIVNDFQKGDIAEGYSVSREKKESFPLTVTSAQKNPTAFYLCASSMVQQPQHFGDGTRLSIL.

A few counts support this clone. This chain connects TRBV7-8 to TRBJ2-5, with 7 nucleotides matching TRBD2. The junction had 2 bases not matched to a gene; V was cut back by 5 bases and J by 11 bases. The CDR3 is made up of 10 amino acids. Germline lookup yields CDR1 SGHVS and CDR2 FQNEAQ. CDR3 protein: CASSGGEQYF. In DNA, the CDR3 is TGTGCCAGCAGCGGGGGGGAGCAGTACTTC.

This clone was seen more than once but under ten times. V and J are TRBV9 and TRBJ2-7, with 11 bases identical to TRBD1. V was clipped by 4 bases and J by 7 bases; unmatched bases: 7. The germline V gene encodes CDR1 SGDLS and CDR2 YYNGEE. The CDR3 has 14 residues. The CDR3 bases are TGTGCCAGCAGCCCATCCGGGACAGGGGGGGAGCAGTACTTC. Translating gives CASSPSGTGGEQYF.

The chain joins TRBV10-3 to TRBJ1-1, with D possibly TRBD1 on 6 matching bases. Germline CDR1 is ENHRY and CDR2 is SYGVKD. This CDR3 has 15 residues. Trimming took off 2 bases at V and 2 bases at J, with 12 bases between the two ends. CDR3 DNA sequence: TGTGCCATCAGTGAGGGGGGCAGGGCCAACACTGAAGCTTTCTTT. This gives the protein CAISEGGRANTEAFF.

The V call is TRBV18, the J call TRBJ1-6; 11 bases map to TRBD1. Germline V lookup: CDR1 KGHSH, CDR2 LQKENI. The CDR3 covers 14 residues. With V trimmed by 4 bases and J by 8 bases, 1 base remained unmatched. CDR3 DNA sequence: TGTGCCAGCTCACTGGGACAGGGGGATTCACCCCTCCACTTT. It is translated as CASSLGQGDSPLHF.

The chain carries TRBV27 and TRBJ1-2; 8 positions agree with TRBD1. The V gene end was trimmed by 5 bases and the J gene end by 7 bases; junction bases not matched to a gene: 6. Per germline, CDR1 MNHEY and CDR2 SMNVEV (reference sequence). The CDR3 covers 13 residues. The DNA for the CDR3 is TGTGCCAGCAGTCCCAACAGGGGGGGTGGCTACACCTTC. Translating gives CASSPNRGGGYTF.

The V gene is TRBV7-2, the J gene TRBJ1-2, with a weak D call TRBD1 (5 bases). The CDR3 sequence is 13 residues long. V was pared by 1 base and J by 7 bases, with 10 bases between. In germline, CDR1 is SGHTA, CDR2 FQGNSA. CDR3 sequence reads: CASSLGQGFGYTF. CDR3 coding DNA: TGTGCCAGCAGCTTAGGCCAGGGTTTTGGCTACACCTTC. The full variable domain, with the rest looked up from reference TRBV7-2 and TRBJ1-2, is GAGVSQSPSNKVTEKGKDVELRCDPISGHTALYWYRQSLGQGLEFLIYFQGNSAPDKSGLPSDRFSAERTGGSVSTLTIQRTQQEDSAVYLCASSLGQGFGYTFGSGTRLTVV.

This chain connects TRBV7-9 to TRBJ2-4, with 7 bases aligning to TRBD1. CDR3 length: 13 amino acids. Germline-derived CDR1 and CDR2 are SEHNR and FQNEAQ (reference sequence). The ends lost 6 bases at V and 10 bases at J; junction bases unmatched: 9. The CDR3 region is CASSLGTATIQYF. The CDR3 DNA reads TGTGCCAGCAGTCTTGGGACAGCAACAATTCAGTACTTC.

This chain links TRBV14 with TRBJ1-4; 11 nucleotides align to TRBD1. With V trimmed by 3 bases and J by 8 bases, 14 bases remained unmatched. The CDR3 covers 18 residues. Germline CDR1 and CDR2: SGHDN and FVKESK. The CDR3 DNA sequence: TGTGCCAGCAGCCACCTGAGGACAGGGGGCGCGACGTGGGAAAAACTGTTTTTT. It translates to CASSHLRTGGATWEKLFF.

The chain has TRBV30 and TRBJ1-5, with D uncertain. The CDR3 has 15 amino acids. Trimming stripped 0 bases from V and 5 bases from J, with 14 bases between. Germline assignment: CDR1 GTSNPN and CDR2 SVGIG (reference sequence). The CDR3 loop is CAWSVAGFGDQPQHF. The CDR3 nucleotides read TGTGCCTGGAGTGTAGCGGGATTCGGGGATCAGCCCCAGCATTTT.

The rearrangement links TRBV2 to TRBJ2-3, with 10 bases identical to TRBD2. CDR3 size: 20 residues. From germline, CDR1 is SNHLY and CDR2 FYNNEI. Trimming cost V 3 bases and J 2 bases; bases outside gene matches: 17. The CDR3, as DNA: TGTGCCAGCAGTGACCCCTTCGGGGCTAGCGGGGGCCGATTCACAGATACGCAGTATTTT. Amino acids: CASSDPFGASGGRFTDTQYF.

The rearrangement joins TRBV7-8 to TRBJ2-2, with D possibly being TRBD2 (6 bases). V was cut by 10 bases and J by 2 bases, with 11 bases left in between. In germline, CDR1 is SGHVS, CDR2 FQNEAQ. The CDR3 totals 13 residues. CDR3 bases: TGTGCCACTGGCGGGATTAACACCGGGGAGCTGTTTTTT. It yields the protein CATGGINTGELFF.

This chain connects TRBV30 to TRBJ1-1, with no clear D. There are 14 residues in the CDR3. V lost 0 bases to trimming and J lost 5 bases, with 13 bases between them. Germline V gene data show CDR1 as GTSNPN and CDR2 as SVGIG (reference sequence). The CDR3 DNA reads TGTGCCTGGAGTGTATCCGGCGCGAGGACTGAAGCTTTCTTT. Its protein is CAWSVSGARTEAFF.

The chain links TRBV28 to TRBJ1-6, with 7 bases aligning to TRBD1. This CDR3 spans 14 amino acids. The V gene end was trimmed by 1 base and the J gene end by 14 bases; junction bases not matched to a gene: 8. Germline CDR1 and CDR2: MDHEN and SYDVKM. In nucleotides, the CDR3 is TGTGCCAGCAGTTTATCGGCAGGGGGTATGTCCCTCCACTTT. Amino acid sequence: CASSLSAGGMSLHF.

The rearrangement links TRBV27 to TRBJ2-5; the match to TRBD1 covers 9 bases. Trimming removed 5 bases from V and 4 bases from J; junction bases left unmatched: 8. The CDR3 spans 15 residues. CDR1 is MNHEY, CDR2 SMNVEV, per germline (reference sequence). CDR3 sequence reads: CASSLGTGFGETQYF. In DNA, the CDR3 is TGTGCCAGCAGTCTAGGGACAGGGTTCGGAGAGACCCAGTACTTC.

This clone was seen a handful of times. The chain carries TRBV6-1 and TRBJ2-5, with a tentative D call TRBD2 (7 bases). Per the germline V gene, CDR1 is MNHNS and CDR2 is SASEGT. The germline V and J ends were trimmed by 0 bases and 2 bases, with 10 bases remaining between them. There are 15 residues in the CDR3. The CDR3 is CASSEAQGGQETQYF. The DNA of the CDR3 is TGTGCCAGCAGTGAAGCACAGGGAGGGCAAGAGACCCAGTACTTC.

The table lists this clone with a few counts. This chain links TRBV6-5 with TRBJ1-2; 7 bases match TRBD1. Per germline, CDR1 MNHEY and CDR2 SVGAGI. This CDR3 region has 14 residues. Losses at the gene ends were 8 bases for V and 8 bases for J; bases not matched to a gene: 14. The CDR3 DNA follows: TGTGCCAGCGGGGATCCGGGACAGACTGTGGGCTACACCTTC. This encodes CASGDPGQTVGYTF.

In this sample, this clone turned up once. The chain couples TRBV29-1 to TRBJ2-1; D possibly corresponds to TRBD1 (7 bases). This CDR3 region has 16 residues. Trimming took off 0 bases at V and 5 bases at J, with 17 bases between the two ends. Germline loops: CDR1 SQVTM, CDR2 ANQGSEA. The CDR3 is CSVEDQRQGGHNEQFF. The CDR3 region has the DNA TGCAGCGTTGAAGATCAGCGGCAGGGGGGTCACAATGAGCAGTTCTTC.

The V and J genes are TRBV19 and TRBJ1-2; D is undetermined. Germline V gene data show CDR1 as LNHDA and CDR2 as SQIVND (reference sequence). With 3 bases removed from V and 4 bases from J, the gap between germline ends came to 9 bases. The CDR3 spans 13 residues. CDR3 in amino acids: CASSIQAFYGYTF. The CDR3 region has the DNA TGTGCCAGTAGTATCCAGGCTTTCTATGGCTACACCTTC. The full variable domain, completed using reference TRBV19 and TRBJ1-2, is DGGITQSPKYLFRKEGQNVTLSCEQNLNHDAMYWYRQDPGQGLRLIYYSQIVNDFQKGDIAEGYSVSREKKESFPLTVTSAQKNPTAFYLCASSIQAFYGYTFGSGTRLTVV.